What follows are 31 T cell receptor beta chains derived from one specimen sequenced in a study of blood T cell repertoires in COVID-19. Only in-frame clones appear in the TCRdb table, and some are missing; sequencing was by immunoSEQ multiplex PCR. The table shows some 200,000 clones, with 89% occurring only once. The material sequenced was peripheral blood. The receptors here all came from a woman aged 35 to 49 with acute or convalescent COVID-19.

The table lists this clone with a count of one. This chain links TRBV3-1 (or the pseudogene TRBV3-2) with TRBJ1-4; TRBD1 agrees at 10 bases. V trimming: 3 bases; J trimming: 3 bases; junction bases outside the gene matches: 7. This CDR3 comprises 17 residues. The germline V gene encodes CDR1 LGHDT and CDR2 YNNKEL (reference sequence). This CDR3 reads CASSQGFDRGPNEKLFF. The CDR3 nucleotides are TGTGCCAGCAGCCAGGGCTTCGACAGGGGGCCTAATGAAAAACTGTTTTTT.

This chain connects TRBV9 to TRBJ2-2; 13 bases are shared with TRBD2. CDR1 is SGDLS, CDR2 YYNGEE, per germline. The length of the CDR3 is 17 residues. Trimming removed 4 bases from V and 5 bases from J; junction bases left unmatched: 8. CDR3 residues: CASSSRTSGGATGELFF. The CDR3 coding sequence is TGTGCCAGCAGCTCCCGGACTAGCGGGGGCGCTACCGGGGAGCTGTTTTTT.

This clone was seen a single time. The chain combines TRBV28 with TRBJ1-1, with D possibly matching TRBD1 (5 bases). Germline V lookup: CDR1 MDHEN, CDR2 SYDVKM. This CDR3 has 12 residues. Trimming pared 6 bases from V and 4 bases from J, leaving 9 bases between. The CDR3 is CASSPTVTEAFF. CDR3 DNA: TGTGCCAGCAGCCCGACAGTCACTGAAGCTTTCTTT.

For this clone: This specimen includes other DNA sequences encoding the same CDR3. This chain links TRBV5-1 with TRBJ2-2; 12 bases map to TRBD2. Germline V gives CDR1 SGHRS, CDR2 YFSETQ. The V gene end was trimmed by 3 bases and the J gene end by 2 bases; junction bases not matched to a gene: 2. The CDR3 sequence is 16 residues long. The CDR3, as DNA: TGCGCCAGCAGCTCACTAGCGGGGGGAAACACCGGGGAGCTGTTTTTT. Encoded protein: CASSSLAGGNTGELFF.

This chain links TRBV19 with TRBJ2-3, with 7 bases fitting TRBD1. CDR3 length equals 18 residues. V dropped 0 bases and J dropped 6; count of bases not matched to a gene: 15. Looked up from germline, CDR1 is LNHDA and CDR2 is SQIVND (reference sequence). Written as DNA, the CDR3 is TGTGCCAGTAGTATAGATCTACAGGGACAGACTTGCGATGATACGCAGTATTTT. Translated: CASSIDLQGQTCDDTQYF. Supplemented by reference TRBV19 and TRBJ2-3, the full variable domain reads DGGITQSPKYLFRKEGQNVTLSCEQNLNHDAMYWYRQDPGQGLRLIYYSQIVNDFQKGDIAEGYSVSREKKESFPLTVTSAQKNPTAFYLCASSIDLQGQTCDDTQYFGPGTRLTVL.

The chain employs TRBV23-1 and TRBJ1-5; D gene ambiguous. TRBV23-1 is treated as an ORF (open reading frame) with a function not yet certain. The CDR3 totals 16 residues. Deletions cut 3 bases from V and 2 bases from J, with 14 bases between. CDR3 in amino acids: CASSQTYSGCNQPQHF. The CDR3 DNA reads TGCGCCAGCAGTCAGACCTATTCCGGGTGCAATCAGCCCCAGCATTTT.

The genes are TRBV5-6 and TRBJ1-1; 10 bases are shared with TRBD1. This CDR3 has 12 residues. After removal of 4 bases from V and 11 bases from J, the junction contained 5 bases not matched to a gene. Per germline, CDR1 SGHDT and CDR2 YYEEEE. The CDR3 DNA reads TGTGCCAGCAGCGGGGGGACAGGGGAGGCTTTCTTT. The encoded protein is CASSGGTGEAFF.

A note on this clone: This CDR3 is missing its conserved last phenylalanine or tryptophan, likely due to a read error. No DNA is shown, since the ends of the CDR3 on it are uncertain; the CDR3 is the one TCRdb lists. The rearrangement links TRBV3-1 (or the pseudogene TRBV3-2) to TRBJ2-3; the table calls TRBD2, which could not be checked here. Germline-derived CDR1 and CDR2 are LGHDT and YNNKEL (reference sequence). Ends included, the CDR3 has 12 residues. The CDR3 region is CASTLTGGPHFL.

The V gene is TRBV14, the J gene TRBJ1-2, with a possible D match to TRBD1 (5 bases). The CDR3 has 13 residues. With 4 bases removed from V and 4 bases from J, the gap between germline ends came to 10 bases. The V gene's germline CDR1 is SGHDN and CDR2 FVKESK. The CDR3 nucleotides are TGTGCCAGCAGCCGCCCCGGGGGCTATGGCTACACCTTC. Encoded protein: CASSRPGGYGYTF.

This chain links TRBV6-5 with TRBJ1-2; a weak D match, TRBD1 (5 bases). Germline assignment: CDR1 MNHEY and CDR2 SVGAGI. The V and J ends lost 1 base and 4 bases respectively, with 16 bases between them. The CDR3 loop spans 16 amino acids. CDR3 nucleotide sequence: TGTGCCAGCAGTTACTGGGGGGGAGCCCGGGGCTATGGCTACACCTTC. It codes for CASSYWGGARGYGYTF.

The chain employs TRBV5-6 and TRBJ1-2; D not resolved. CDR1 is SGHDT, CDR2 YYEEEE, per germline. CDR3 size: 15 residues. Trimming shortened V by 4 bases and J by 0 bases, and 13 bases separated the two germline ends. The CDR3 DNA follows: TGTGCCAGCAGCCCAAGGGCCGGGACTAACTATGGCTACACCTTC. Residues: CASSPRAGTNYGYTF.

The chain is built from TRBV19 and TRBJ1-2; 8 bases fit TRBD1. The V segment lost 5 bases and the J segment 8 bases; nucleotides outside the gene matches: 10. This CDR3 region has 14 residues. CDR1 and CDR2 from the germline V gene are LNHDA and SQIVND (reference sequence). The CDR3 region is CASSRYQGAKGYTF. CDR3 in DNA: TGTGCCAGTAGTCGCTACCAGGGGGCAAAAGGCTACACCTTC.

The chain recombines TRBV7-8 with TRBJ2-2; perhaps TRBD2 as D (5 bases). V lost 5 bases to trimming and J lost 4 bases, with 11 bases between them. The CDR3 runs to 14 residues. Germline values: CDR1 SGHVS, CDR2 FQNEAQ. The CDR3 DNA reads TGTGCCAGCAGCCCTTTAGCGAGCACCGGGGAGCTGTTTTTT. Translating it yields CASSPLASTGELFF.

This chain uses TRBV3-1 (or the pseudogene TRBV3-2) with TRBJ1-4; weak D call: TRBD1 (6 bases). The germline V and J ends were trimmed by 0 bases and 8 bases, with 13 bases remaining between them. The V gene's germline CDR1 is LGHDT and CDR2 YNNKEL (reference sequence). CDR3 length: 15 amino acids. The CDR3 sequence: CASSQDVGAREKLFF. In DNA, the CDR3 is TGTGCCAGCAGCCAAGATGTGGGGGCGAGGGAAAAACTGTTTTTT.

V is TRBV3-1 (or the pseudogene TRBV3-2) and J is TRBJ2-5; tentatively, D is TRBD2 (5 bases). The CDR3 length is 14 residues. Germline CDR1 and CDR2: LGHDT and YNNKEL (reference sequence). V lost 1 base to trimming and J lost 4 bases, with 10 bases between them. CDR3 sequence reads: CASSQAAGGETQYF. CDR3 DNA sequence: TGTGCCAGCAGCCAAGCCGCGGGCGGAGAGACCCAGTACTTC.

The V and J genes are TRBV21-1 and TRBJ1-5. TRBV21-1 counts as a pseudogene. The CDR3 consists of 15 residues. DNA for the CDR3: TGTGCCAGCAGCAAAGACGGGATTAACAATCAGCCCCAGCATTTT. Translating gives CASSKDGINNQPQHF.

The CDR3: CASSITGTAEKLFF. The CDR3 DNA reads as TGTGCCAGTAGTATAACCGGGACAGCCGAAAAACTGTTTTTT. The chain couples TRBV19 to TRBJ1-4, with 7 positions matching TRBD1. CDR1 is LNHDA, CDR2 SQIVND, per germline (reference sequence). V was clipped by 2 bases and J by 8 bases; unmatched bases: 5. The CDR3 covers 14 residues.

V usage is TRBV10-2 and J usage is TRBJ1-5, with D perhaps TRBD1 (6 bases). CDR1 is WSHSY and CDR2 is SAAADI in the germline V gene. The V end lost 8 bases, the J end lost 3 bases, and 14 bases lay between the germline ends. The CDR3 has 14 amino acids. DNA of the CDR3: TGCGCCAGCGTCGACAGGTCTCTCAATCAGCCCCAGCATTTT. Encoded protein: CASVDRSLNQPQHF.

The chain is built from TRBV9 and TRBJ1-2; 10 bases are a match to TRBD1. This CDR3 spans 15 amino acids. V lost 2 bases and J lost 3; bases outside the gene matches: 4. Germline CDR1 SGDLS, CDR2 YYNGEE. CDR3 in amino acids: CASSVGQGGDYGYTF. For the CDR3, the DNA is TGTGCCAGCAGCGTCGGACAGGGGGGTGACTATGGCTACACCTTC. The entire variable domain, with the rest obtained from reference TRBV9 and TRBJ1-2, is as follows: DSGVTQTPKHLITATGQRVTLRCSPRSGDLSVYWYQQSLDQGLQFLIQYYNGEERAKGNILERFSAQQFPDLHSELNLSSLELGDSALYFCASSVGQGGDYGYTFGSGTRLTVV.

The chain couples TRBV24-1 to TRBJ1-2, with D possibly being TRBD1 (5 bases). Between the trimmed V and J ends, which lost 5 bases and 6 bases, there was a span of 6 bases. This CDR3 contains 11 residues. CDR1 KGHDR and CDR2 SFDVKD come from the germline V gene. The DNA of the CDR3 is TGTGCCACCAGTGTAGGGGATGGCTACACCTTC. Encoded protein: CATSVGDGYTF.

The chain is built from TRBV7-2 and TRBJ1-3; TRBD1 matches 7 bases. V shed 1 base and J 5 bases; nucleotides not matched to a gene: 5. Germline CDR1 is SGHTA and CDR2 is FQGNSA. CDR3 length: 15 amino acids. This chain's CDR3 is CASSLESTGRNTIYF. CDR3 nucleotides: TGTGCCAGCAGCTTAGAGTCGACAGGGAGAAACACCATATATTTT.

This chain joins TRBV2 and TRBJ2-3; 7 bases fit TRBD2. V lost 7 bases, J lost 3 bases, and 7 bases stayed unmatched. This CDR3 is 14 amino acids long. The germline CDR1 and CDR2 sequences are SNHLY and FYNNEI. This chain's CDR3 is CASTNGGGTDTQYF. CDR3 DNA sequence: TGTGCCAGCACTAATGGGGGGGGGACAGATACGCAGTATTTT. Full variable domain (remainder filled in from reference TRBV2 and TRBJ2-3): EPEVTQTPSHQVTQMGQEVILRCVPISNHLYFYWYRQILGQKVEFLVSFYNNEISEKSEIFDDQFSVERPDGSNFTLKIRSTKLEDSAMYFCASTNGGGTDTQYFGPGTRLTVL.

The V and J genes are TRBV19 and TRBJ1-1; D gene unclear. The germline gives CDR1 LNHDA, CDR2 SQIVND (reference sequence). The CDR3 is 16 residues long. V lost 1 base to trimming and J lost 3 bases, with 15 bases between them. CDR3 sequence reads: CASSIGAYGADTEAFF. Written as DNA, the CDR3 is TGTGCCAGTAGTATAGGTGCCTACGGTGCGGACACTGAAGCTTTCTTT. The full variable domain, rest sourced from reference TRBV19 and TRBJ1-1, is DGGITQSPKYLFRKEGQNVTLSCEQNLNHDAMYWYRQDPGQGLRLIYYSQIVNDFQKGDIAEGYSVSREKKESFPLTVTSAQKNPTAFYLCASSIGAYGADTEAFFGQGTRLTVV.

The chain links TRBV11-3 to TRBJ1-2; no definite D call. The V and J ends lost 7 bases and 1 base respectively, with 13 bases between them. Per germline, CDR1 SGHNT and CDR2 YENEEA. This CDR3 has 14 residues. The CDR3 loop is CASMWHRINYGYTF. CDR3 DNA: TGTGCCAGCATGTGGCACAGAATTAACTATGGCTACACCTTC. Looking up the rest from reference TRBV11-3 and TRBJ1-2 gives the full variable domain: EAGVVQSPRYKIIEKKQPVAFWCNPISGHNTLYWYLQNLGQGPELLIRYENEEAVDDSQLPKDRFSAERLKGVDSTLKIQPAELGDSAVYLCASMWHRINYGYTFGSGTRLTVV.

The chain links TRBV4-2 to TRBJ2-5; TRBD2 aligns across 12 bases. This CDR3 region has 17 residues. Unmatched junction bases numbered 2, after V lost 0 bases and J lost 0 bases. CDR1 and CDR2 (germline): LGHNA, YNFKEQ. The DNA of the CDR3 is TGTGCCAGCAGCCAAGACACTAGCGGGGGGTACCAAGAGACCCAGTACTTC. Translated: CASSQDTSGGYQETQYF.

The chain uses TRBV4-1 and TRBJ1-1; D gene ambiguous. The CDR3 contains 14 residues. Germline CDR1 and CDR2: MGHRA and YSYEKL. The germline V and J ends were trimmed by 0 bases and 4 bases, with 9 bases remaining between them. For the CDR3, the DNA is TGCGCCAGCAGCCAAGAACGGGGAGTCACTGAAGCTTTCTTT. Protein: CASSQERGVTEAFF.

This clone was counted a single time. The chain recombines TRBV9 with TRBJ1-2; TRBD1 aligns across 8 bases. Trimming took 4 bases from V and 3 from J; bases not matched to a gene: 5. Germline V gene data show CDR1 as SGDLS and CDR2 as YYNGEE. This CDR3 region has 14 residues. The CDR3 reads CASSSGQGDYGYTF. For the CDR3, the DNA is TGTGCCAGCAGCTCTGGACAGGGAGACTATGGCTACACCTTC. Supplemented by reference TRBV9 and TRBJ1-2, the full variable domain reads DSGVTQTPKHLITATGQRVTLRCSPRSGDLSVYWYQQSLDQGLQFLIQYYNGEERAKGNILERFSAQQFPDLHSELNLSSLELGDSALYFCASSSGQGDYGYTFGSGTRLTVV.

The chain uses TRBV7-6 and TRBJ1-2; D is possibly TRBD1 (6 bases). V was trimmed by 5 bases and J by 2 bases, leaving 15 bases between them. The CDR3 spans 15 residues. Germline V gene sequence: CDR1 SGHVS, CDR2 FNYEAQ. DNA for the CDR3: TGTGCCAGCAGCGCACTTTTACAGGGAAACTATGGCTACACCTTC. The encoded protein is CASSALLQGNYGYTF.

V is TRBV2 and J is TRBJ1-1; D not certain. This CDR3 is 13 amino acids long. Trimming stripped 9 bases from V and 4 bases from J, with 15 bases between. Germline V gene lookup returns CDR1 SNHLY and CDR2 FYNNEI. This chain's CDR3 is CARQVRDTTEAFF. The CDR3 DNA sequence: TGTGCCAGACAAGTGAGGGATACCACTGAAGCTTTCTTT.

The rearrangement uses TRBV29-1 and TRBJ1-1; D not certain. Per the germline V gene, CDR1 is SQVTM and CDR2 is ANQGSEA. The CDR3 has 13 amino acids. The CDR3 loop is CVPRGQMNTEAFF. For the CDR3, the DNA is TGCGTCCCTCGTGGGCAGATGAACACTGAAGCTTTCTTT.

This chain joins TRBV10-3 and TRBJ2-3, with D possibly TRBD2 on 5 matching bases. CDR3 length: 14 amino acids. V dropped 8 bases and J dropped 2 bases, with 14 bases sitting between them. In germline, CDR1 is ENHRY, CDR2 SYGVKD. The CDR3 DNA reads as TGTGCCATCGGACCCGGGGAACCCACAGATACGCAGTATTTT. Its translation is CAIGPGEPTDTQYF.